Listed below are T cell receptor beta chains from one sample, sequenced in a study of cytomegalovirus exposure and HLA in healthy donors. Assay: immunoSEQ multiplex PCR; the TCRdb copy retains only in-frame clones and omits some. The sample data list about 38,000 clones. Specimen: PBMCs. The receptors come from a man aged 35 to 55 in good health and CMV-seropositive. Each CDR3 is given with its conserved first and last residue. Each record gives: D gene, CDR3 length, J gene, V gene, CDR3 DNA, CDR3 protein. A D gene is named only where the DNA matches it firmly.

D: TRBD2; length: 11; J: TRBJ2-1; V: TRBV29-1; DNA: TGCAGCGAGGGGACTAGCGGGGGGCAGTTCTTC; CDR3: CSEGTSGGQFF
D: -; length: 14; J: TRBJ1-5; V: TRBV30; DNA: TGTGCCTGGAGTGGGGGAGGGAATAATCAGCCCCAGCATTTT; CDR3: CAWSGGGNNQPQHF
D: -; length: 15; J: TRBJ2-6; V: TRBV9; DNA: TGTGCCAGCAGCGTAGCCGGGACTGGGGCCAACGTCCTGACTTTC; CDR3: CASSVAGTGANVLTF
D: -; length: 13; J: TRBJ2-2; V: TRBV5-1; DNA: TGCGCCAGCAAAGATTCGGGGACCGGGGAGCTGTTTTTT; CDR3: CASKDSGTGELFF
D: -; length: 13; J: TRBJ2-7; V: TRBV14; DNA: TGTGCCGGCAGCCAAGACCCCCTCCCCGAGCAGTACTTC; CDR3: CAGSQDPLPEQYF
D: -; length: 12; J: TRBJ1-1; V: TRBV7-9; DNA: TGTGCCAGCAGCTTAGTCGAAACGAGAGCTTTCTTT; CDR3: CASSLVETRAFF
D: TRBD1; length: 14; J: TRBJ1-4; V: TRBV5-1; DNA: TGCGCCAGCACCTTGGGACAGCCTAATGAAAAACTGTTTTTT; CDR3: CASTLGQPNEKLFF
D: TRBD1; length: 13; J: TRBJ2-7; V: TRBV30; DNA: TGTGCCTGGAGTTCCGGGACAGTCGACGAGCAGTACTTC; CDR3: CAWSSGTVDEQYF
D: -; length: 14; J: TRBJ2-3; V: TRBV6-4; DNA: TGTGCCAGCAGTGACGGGCTAGCGACAGATACGCAGTATTTT; CDR3: CASSDGLATDTQYF
D: -; length: 13; J: TRBJ1-3; V: TRBV19; DNA: TGTGCCAGTACCGGTCGAGCTGGAAACACCATATATTTT; CDR3: CASTGRAGNTIYF
D: TRBD2; length: 16; J: TRBJ2-5; V: TRBV6-1; DNA: TGTGCCAGCAGTGAAAGGGCTAGCGGTTCTCAAGAGACCCAGTACTTC; CDR3: CASSERASGSQETQYF
D: TRBD2; length: 15; J: TRBJ2-7; V: TRBV27; DNA: TGTGCCAGCAGTTCGGGACTAGCGGGAGCCCACGAGCAGTACTTC; CDR3: CASSSGLAGAHEQYF
D: TRBD1; length: 15; J: TRBJ1-1; V: TRBV4-1; DNA: TGCGCCAGCAGCCGGGGTCAGGGGGTGAACACTGAAGCTTTCTTT; CDR3: CASSRGQGVNTEAFF
D: -; length: 15; J: TRBJ1-1; V: TRBV18; DNA: TGTGCCAGCTCACCACCGGCGCGGGGGGCAGTTGAAGCTTTCTTT; CDR3: CASSPPARGAVEAFF